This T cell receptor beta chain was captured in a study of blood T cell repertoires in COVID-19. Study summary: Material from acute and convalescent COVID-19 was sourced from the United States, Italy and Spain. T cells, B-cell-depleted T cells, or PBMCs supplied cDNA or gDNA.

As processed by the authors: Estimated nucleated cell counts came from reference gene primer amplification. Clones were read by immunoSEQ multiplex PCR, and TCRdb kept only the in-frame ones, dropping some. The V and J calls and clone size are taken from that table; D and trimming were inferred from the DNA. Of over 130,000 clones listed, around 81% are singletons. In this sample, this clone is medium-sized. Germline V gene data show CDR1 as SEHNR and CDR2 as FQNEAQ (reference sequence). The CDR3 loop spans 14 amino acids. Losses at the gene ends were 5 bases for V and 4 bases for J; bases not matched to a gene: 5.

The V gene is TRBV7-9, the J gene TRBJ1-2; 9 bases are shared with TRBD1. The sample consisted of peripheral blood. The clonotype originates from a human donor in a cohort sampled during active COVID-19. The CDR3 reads CASSLGQGSYGYTF. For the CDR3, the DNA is TGTGCCAGCAGCCTCGGACAGGGGAGCTATGGCTACACCTTC.